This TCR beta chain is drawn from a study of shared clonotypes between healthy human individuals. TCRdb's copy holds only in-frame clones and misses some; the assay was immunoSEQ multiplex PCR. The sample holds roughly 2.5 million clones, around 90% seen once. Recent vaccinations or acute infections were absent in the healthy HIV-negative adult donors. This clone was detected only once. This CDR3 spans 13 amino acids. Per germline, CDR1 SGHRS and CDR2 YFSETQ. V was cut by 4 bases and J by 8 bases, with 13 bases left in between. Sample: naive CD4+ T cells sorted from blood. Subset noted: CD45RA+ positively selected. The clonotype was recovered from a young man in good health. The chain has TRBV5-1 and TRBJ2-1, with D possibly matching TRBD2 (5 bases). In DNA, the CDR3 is TGCGCCAGCAGCCCCGGGAATACCGATGAGCAGTTCTTC. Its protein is CASSPGNTDEQFF.